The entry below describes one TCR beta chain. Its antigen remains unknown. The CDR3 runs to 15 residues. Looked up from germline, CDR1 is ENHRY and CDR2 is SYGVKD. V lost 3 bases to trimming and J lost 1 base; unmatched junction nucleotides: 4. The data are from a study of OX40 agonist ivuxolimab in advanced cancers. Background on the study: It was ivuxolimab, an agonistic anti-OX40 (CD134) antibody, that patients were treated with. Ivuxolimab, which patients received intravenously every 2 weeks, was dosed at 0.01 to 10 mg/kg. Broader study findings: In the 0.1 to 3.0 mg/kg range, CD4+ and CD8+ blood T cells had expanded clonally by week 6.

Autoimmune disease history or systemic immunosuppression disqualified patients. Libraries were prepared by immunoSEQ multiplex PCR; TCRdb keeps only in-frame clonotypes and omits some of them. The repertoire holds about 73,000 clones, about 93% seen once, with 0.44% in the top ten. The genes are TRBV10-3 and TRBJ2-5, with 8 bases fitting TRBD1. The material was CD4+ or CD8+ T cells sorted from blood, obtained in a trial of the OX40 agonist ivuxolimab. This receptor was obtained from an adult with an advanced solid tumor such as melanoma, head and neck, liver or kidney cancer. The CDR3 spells CAISDGTGGQETQYF. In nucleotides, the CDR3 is TGTGCCATCAGTGACGGGACAGGAGGCCAAGAGACCCAGTACTTC.